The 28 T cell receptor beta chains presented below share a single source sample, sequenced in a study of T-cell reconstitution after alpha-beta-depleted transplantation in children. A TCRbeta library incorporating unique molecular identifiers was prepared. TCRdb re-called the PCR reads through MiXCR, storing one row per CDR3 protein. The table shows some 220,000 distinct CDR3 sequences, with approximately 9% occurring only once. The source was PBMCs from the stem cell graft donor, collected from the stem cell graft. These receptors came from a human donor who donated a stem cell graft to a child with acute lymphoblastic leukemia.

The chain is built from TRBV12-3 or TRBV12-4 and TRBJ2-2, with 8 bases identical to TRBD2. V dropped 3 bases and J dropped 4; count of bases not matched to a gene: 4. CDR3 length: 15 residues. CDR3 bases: TGTGCCAGCAGTTTGACTAGCGCGGGCACCGGGGAGCTGTTTTTT. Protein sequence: CASSLTSAGTGELFF.

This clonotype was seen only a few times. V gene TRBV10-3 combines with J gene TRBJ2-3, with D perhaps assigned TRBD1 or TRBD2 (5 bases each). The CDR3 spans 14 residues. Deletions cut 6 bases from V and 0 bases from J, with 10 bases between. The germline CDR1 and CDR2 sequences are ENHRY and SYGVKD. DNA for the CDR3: TGTGCCATCAGGGGGGATGTAAGCACAGATACGCAGTATTTT. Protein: CAIRGDVSTDTQYF.

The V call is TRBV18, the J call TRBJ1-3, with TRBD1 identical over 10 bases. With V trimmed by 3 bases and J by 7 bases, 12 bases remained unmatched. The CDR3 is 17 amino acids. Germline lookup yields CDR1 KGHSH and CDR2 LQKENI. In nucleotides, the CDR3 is TGTGCCAGCTCACCGCTGCCGGGACAGGGGTCCGGTAACACCATATATTTT. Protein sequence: CASSPLPGQGSGNTIYF.

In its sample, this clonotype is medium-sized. In DNA, the CDR3 is TGCGCCAGCAGCCAAGATTGGGGCAGGACCTCCTACGAGCAGTACTTC. This codes for CASSQDWGRTSYEQYF. This chain links TRBV4-3 with TRBJ2-7; a weak D match, TRBD1 (5 bases). The CDR3 runs 16 residues. Trimming removed 0 bases from V and 0 bases from J, with 12 bases in between. Germline V lookup: CDR1 LGHNA, CDR2 YSLEER.

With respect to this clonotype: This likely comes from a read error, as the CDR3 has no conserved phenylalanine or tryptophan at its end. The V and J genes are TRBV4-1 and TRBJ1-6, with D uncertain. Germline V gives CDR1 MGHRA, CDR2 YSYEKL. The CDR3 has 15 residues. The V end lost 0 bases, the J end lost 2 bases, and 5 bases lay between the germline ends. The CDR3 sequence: CASSQDTTYNSPLHY. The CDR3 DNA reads TGCGCCAGCAGCCAAGATACCACCTATAATTCACCCCTCCACTAT.

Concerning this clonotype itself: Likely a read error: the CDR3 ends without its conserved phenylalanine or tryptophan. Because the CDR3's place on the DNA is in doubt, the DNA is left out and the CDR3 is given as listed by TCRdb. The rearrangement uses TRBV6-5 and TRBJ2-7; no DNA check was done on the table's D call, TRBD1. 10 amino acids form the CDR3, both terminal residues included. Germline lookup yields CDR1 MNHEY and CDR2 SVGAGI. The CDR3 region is CASRPDRTKM.

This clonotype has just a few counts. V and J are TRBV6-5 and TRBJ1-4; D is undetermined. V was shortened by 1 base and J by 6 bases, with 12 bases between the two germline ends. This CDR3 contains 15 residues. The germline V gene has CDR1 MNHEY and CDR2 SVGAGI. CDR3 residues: CASSYYRVPDEKLFF. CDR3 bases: TGTGCCAGCAGTTACTATCGGGTTCCTGATGAAAAACTGTTTTTT.

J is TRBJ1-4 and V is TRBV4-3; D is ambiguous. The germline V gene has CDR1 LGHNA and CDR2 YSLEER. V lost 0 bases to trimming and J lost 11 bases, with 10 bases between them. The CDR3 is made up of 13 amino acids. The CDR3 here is CASSQDYGYKLFF. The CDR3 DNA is TGCGCCAGCAGCCAAGATTACGGTTACAAACTGTTTTTT.

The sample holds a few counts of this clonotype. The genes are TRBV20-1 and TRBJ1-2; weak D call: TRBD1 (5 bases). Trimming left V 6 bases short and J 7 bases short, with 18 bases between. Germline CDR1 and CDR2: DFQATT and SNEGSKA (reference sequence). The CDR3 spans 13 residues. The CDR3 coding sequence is TGCAGTGCCCCGGGACGCTCCATCAGTGGCTACACCTTC. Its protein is CSAPGRSISGYTF.

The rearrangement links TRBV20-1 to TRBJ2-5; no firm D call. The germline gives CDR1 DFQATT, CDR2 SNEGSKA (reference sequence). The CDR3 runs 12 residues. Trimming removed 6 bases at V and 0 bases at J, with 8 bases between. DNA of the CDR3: TGCAGTGCAAGGGCCAACCAAGAGACCCAGTACTTC. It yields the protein CSARANQETQYF.

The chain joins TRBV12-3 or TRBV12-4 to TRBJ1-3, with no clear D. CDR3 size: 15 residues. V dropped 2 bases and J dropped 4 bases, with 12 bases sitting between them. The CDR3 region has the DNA TGTGCCAGCAGTTTAAGTTCGGCGGGGGGAAACACCATATATTTT. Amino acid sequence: CASSLSSAGGNTIYF.

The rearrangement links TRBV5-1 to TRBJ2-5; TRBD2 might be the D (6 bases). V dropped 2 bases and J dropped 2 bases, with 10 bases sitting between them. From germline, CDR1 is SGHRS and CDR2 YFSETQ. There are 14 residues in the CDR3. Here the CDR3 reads CASSFGGVQETQYF. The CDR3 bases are TGCGCCAGCAGCTTCGGGGGAGTACAAGAGACCCAGTACTTC.

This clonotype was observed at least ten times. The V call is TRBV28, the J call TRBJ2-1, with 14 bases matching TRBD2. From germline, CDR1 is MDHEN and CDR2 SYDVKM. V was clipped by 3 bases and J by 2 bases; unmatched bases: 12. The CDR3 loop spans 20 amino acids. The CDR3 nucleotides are TGTGCCAGCAGTTTTAGAATGCGACTAGCGGGGGGGCGTCCCTACAATGAGCAGTTCTTC. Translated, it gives CASSFRMRLAGGRPYNEQFF.

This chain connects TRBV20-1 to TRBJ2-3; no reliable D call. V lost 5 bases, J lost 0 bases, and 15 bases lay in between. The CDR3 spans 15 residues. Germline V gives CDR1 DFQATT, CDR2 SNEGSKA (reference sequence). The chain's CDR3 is CSAHRRRASTDTQYF. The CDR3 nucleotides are TGCAGTGCTCACCGTCGGAGAGCTAGCACAGATACGCAGTATTTT.

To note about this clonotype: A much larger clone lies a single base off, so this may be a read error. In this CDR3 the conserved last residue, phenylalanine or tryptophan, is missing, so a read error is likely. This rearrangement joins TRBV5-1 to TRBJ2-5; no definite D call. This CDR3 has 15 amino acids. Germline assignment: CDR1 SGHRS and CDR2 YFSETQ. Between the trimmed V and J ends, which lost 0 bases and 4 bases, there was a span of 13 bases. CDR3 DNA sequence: TGCGCCAGCAGCTTGGAGGGTCGGGCTTTAGAGACCCAGTACGTC. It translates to CASSLEGRALETQYV.

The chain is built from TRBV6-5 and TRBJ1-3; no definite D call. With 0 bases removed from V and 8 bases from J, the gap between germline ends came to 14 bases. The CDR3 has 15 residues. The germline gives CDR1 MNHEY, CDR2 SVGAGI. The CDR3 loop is CASSYSLQDSDTIYF. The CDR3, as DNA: TGTGCCAGCAGTTACTCGCTCCAGGACTCGGACACCATATATTTT.

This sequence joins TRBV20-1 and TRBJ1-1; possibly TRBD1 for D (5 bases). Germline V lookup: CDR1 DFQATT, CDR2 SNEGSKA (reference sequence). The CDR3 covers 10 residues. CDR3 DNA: TGCGGGGGGGGGAACACTGAAGCTTTCTTT. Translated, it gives CGGGNTEAFF.

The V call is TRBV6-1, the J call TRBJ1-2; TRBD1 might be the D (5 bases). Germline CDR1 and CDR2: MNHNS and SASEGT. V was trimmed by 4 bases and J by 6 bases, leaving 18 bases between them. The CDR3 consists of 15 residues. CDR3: CASSAFSSGVNGYTF. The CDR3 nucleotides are TGTGCCAGCAGTGCTTTCTCCTCGGGGGTTAATGGCTACACCTTC.

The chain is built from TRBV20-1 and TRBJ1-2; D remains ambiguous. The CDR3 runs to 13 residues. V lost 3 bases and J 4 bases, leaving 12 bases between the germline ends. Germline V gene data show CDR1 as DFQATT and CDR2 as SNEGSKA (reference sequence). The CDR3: CSASVRTIYGYTF. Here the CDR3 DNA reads TGCAGTGCTAGTGTCAGGACCATCTATGGCTACACCTTC.

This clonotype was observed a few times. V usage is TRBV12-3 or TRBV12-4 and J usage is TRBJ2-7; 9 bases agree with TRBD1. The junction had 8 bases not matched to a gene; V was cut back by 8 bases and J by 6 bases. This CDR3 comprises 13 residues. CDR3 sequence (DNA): TGTGCCAGCGGGGGGACAGGGCCGCTCGAGCAGTACTTC. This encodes CASGGTGPLEQYF.

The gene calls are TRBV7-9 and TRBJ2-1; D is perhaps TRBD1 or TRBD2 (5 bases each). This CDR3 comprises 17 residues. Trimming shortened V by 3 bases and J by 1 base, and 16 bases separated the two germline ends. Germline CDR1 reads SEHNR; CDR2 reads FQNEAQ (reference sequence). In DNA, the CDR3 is TGTGCCAGCAGCTTCCGCATGGGGGTCGGGTCCTACAATGAGCAGTTCTTC. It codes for CASSFRMGVGSYNEQFF.

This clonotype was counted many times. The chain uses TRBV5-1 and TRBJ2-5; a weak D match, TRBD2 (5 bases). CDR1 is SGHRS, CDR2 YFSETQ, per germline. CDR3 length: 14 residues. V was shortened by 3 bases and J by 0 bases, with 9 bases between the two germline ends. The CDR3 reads CASSSSGDQETQYF. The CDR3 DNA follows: TGCGCCAGCAGCTCCTCCGGGGACCAAGAGACCCAGTACTTC.

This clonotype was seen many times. CDR3 in amino acids: CASSPRDVAKNIQYF. The CDR3 bases are TGTGCCAGCAGCCCGAGGGACGTAGCCAAAAACATTCAGTACTTC. V and J are TRBV7-2 and TRBJ2-4, with D perhaps assigned TRBD1 or TRBD2 (5 bases each). Germline V gene lookup returns CDR1 SGHTA and CDR2 FQGNSA. V lost 5 bases and J 0 bases, leaving 11 bases between the germline ends. The CDR3 spans 15 residues.

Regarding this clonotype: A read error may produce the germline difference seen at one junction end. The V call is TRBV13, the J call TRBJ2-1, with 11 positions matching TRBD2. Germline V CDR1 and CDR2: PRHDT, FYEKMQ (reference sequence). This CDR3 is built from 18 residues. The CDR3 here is CASSLRSSGGPAYYEQFF. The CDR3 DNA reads TGTGCCAGCAGCTTGAGGTCTAGCGGGGGGCCTGCCTACTATGAGCAGTTCTTC.

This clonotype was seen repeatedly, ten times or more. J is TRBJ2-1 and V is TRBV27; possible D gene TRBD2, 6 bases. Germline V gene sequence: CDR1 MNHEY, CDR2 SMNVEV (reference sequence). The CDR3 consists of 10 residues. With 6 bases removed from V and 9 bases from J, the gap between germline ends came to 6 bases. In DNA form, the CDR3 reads TGTGCCAGCAGCGGGAGTGAGCAGTTCTTC. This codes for CASSGSEQFF.

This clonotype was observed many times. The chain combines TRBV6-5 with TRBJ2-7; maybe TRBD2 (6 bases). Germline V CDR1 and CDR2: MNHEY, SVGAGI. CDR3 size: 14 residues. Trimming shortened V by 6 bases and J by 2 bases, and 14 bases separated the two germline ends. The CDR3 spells CASSRQRAAYEQYF. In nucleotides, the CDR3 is TGTGCCAGCAGCCGCCAGCGGGCTGCCTACGAGCAGTACTTC.

The chain's CDR3 is CASSVEGRSNYGYTF. CDR3 DNA sequence: TGTGCCAGCAGCGTAGAGGGCAGATCTAACTATGGCTACACCTTC. This chain joins TRBV9 and TRBJ1-2; D is ambiguous. V shed 0 bases and J shed 0 bases, with 9 bases lying between them. From germline, CDR1 is SGDLS and CDR2 YYNGEE. CDR3 length equals 15 residues.

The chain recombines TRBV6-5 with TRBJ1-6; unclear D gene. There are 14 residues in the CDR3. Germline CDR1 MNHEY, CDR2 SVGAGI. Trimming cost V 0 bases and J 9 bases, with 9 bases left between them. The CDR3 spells CASSYSTETSPLHF. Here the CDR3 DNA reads TGTGCCAGCAGTTACTCTACGGAAACTTCACCCCTCCACTTT.